The 3 T cell receptor beta chains below all came from one sample that was sequenced in a study of CD8 T cells in Susac syndrome. Random hexamers served to reverse transcribe roughly 0.45 to 1 ug RNA. A single record per CDR3 protein comes from TCRdb applying MiXCR to the immunoSEQ multiplex PCR reads. Of some 300,000 distinct CDR3 sequences listed, 70% to 90% were seen once; the top ten hold around 0.22%. Sequences were obtained from CD8+ T cells from PBMCs. These receptor sequences come from a human donor with multiple sclerosis.

The gene calls are TRBV20-1 and TRBJ1-5, with D tentatively TRBD1 (6 bases). The germline gives CDR1 DFQATT, CDR2 SNEGSKA (reference sequence). The length of the CDR3 is 16 residues. V lost 0 bases and J lost 0, with 12 bases in between. CDR3 nucleotides: TGCAGTGCTAGAGACACAAGGGGGTATAGCAATCAGCCCCAGCATTTT. This sequence encodes CSARDTRGYSNQPQHF.

This chain links TRBV14 with TRBJ2-1; 8 nucleotides agree with TRBD1. From germline, CDR1 is SGHDN and CDR2 FVKESK. The CDR3 length is 17 residues. V gave up 2 bases and J gave up 2 bases; unmatched junction bases: 8. The CDR3 protein is CASSQSPGQGTYNEQFF. The CDR3 DNA sequence: TGTGCCAGCAGCCAATCCCCCGGACAGGGAACCTACAATGAGCAGTTCTTC.

The gene calls are TRBV12-3 or TRBV12-4 and TRBJ1-4, with 10 bases lining up with TRBD1. The CDR3 loop spans 17 amino acids. J gave up 0 bases and V 5 bases, and 6 bases lay outside the gene matches. CDR3 in DNA: TGTGCCAGCAGTGCCGGGACAGGGGACGCAACTAATGAAAAACTGTTTTTT. Its protein product is CASSAGTGDATNEKLFF.